This T cell receptor beta chain was captured by sequencing in a study of cytomegalovirus exposure and HLA in healthy donors. Comments on this clone: The antigen remains undetermined.

Germline V gene data show CDR1 as MDHEN and CDR2 as SYDVKM. This CDR3 contains 15 residues. Trimming removed 5 bases at V and 4 bases at J, with 17 bases between. Study observations and caveats: The study had only CMV serostatus as immune exposure information. The majority of CMV-associated TCR beta chains were reported as apparently HLA-restricted in a later analysis. It was 150 to 200 TCR beta chains that were listed as cytomegalovirus-associated.

The PCR contained 60 Vbeta and 13 Jbeta primers. Profiled with immunoSEQ multiplex PCR; TCRdb holds only in-frame clones, not every one. The sample has 95,000 to 150,000 clones; roughly 78% are singletons. Source material: PBMCs. The V and J genes are TRBV28 and TRBJ1-1, with D unresolved. The sequence derives from a woman in her forties in good health and CMV-seronegative. CDR3 DNA: TGTGCCAGCAGTCCCCCGGCCGGAAGGAGCACTGAAGCTTTCTTT. Translation: CASSPPAGRSTEAFF. Using reference TRBV28 and TRBJ1-1 for the parts outside the CDR3, the full variable domain is DVKVTQSSRYLVKRTGEKVFLECVQDMDHENMFWYRQDPGLGLRLIYFSYDVKMKEKGDIPEGYSVSREKKERFSLILESASTNQTSMYLCASSPPAGRSTEAFFGQGTRLTVV.